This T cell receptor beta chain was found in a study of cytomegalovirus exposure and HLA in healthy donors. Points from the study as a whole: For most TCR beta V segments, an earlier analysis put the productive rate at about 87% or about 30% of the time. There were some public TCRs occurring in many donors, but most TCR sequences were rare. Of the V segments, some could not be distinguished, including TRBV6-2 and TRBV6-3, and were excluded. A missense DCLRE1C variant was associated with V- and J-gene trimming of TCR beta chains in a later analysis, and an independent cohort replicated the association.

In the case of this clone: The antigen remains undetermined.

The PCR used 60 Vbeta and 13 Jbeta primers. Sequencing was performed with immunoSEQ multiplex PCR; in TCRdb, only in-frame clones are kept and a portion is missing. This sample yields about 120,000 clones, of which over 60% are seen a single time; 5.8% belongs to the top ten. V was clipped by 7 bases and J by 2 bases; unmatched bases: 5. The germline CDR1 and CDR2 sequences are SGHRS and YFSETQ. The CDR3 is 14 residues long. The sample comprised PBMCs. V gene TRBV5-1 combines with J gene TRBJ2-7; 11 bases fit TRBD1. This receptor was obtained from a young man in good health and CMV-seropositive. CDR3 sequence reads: CASARTGGTYEQYF. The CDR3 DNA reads TGCGCCAGCGCTAGGACAGGGGGCACCTACGAGCAGTACTTC.